The clone carrying this T cell receptor (beta chain) occurred once. Its cognate antigen is unknown. This CDR3 is 16 amino acids long. With 0 bases removed from V and 0 bases from J, the gap between germline ends came to 11 bases. The germline CDR1 and CDR2 sequences are SGHDT and YYEEEE. Treatment in this sample: roughly 20 received Ad26.COV2.S at low or high dose, single or two shots; roughly five received placebo; per-sample allocation not given. Day 63 following the first vaccine or placebo injection was when the samples were taken. Sequenced by immunoSEQ multiplex PCR; TCRdb stores in-frame clones only, minus some. Here the sample spans hundreds of thousands of clones, 83% being singletons. The record originates from a study of Ad26.COV2.S vaccination and SARS-CoV-2 variants. Whole-study findings and limits: Total responses of T cells may have been underestimated by the analyses of TCR breadth and depth.

The chain joins TRBV5-6 to TRBJ2-3, with D uncertain. The sample was peripheral blood, taken in a trial of Ad26.COV2.S vaccine versus placebo. The clonotype was recovered from a person between 18 and 65 years old who received the Ad26.COV2.S COVID-19 vaccine or a placebo. CDR3 amino acids: CASSLVVTSSTDTQYF. In nucleotides, the CDR3 is TGTGCCAGCAGCTTGGTGGTGACCTCTAGCACAGATACGCAGTATTTT.